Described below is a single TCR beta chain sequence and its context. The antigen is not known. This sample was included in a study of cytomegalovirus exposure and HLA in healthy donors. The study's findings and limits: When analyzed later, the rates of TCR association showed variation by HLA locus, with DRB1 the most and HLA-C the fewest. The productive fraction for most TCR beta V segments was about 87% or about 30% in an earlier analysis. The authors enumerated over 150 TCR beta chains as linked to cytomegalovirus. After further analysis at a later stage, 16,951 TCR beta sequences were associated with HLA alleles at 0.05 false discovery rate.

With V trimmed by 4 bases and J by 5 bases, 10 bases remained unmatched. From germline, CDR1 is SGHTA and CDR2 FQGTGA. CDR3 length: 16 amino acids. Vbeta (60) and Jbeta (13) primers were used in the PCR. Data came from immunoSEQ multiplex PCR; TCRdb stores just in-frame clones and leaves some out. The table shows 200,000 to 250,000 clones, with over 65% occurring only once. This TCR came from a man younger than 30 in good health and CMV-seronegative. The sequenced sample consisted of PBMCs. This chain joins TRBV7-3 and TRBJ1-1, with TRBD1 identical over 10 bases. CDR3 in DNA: TGTGCCAGCAGCTCAAGACAGGGGGCGCTGGGAACTGAAGCTTTCTTT. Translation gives CASSSRQGALGTEAFF. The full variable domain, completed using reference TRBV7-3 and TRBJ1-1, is GAGVSQTPSNKVTEKGKYVELRCDPISGHTALYWYRQSLGQGPEFLIYFQGTGAADDSGLPNDRFFAVRPEGSVSTLKIQRTERGDSAVYLCASSSRQGALGTEAFFGQGTRLTVV.